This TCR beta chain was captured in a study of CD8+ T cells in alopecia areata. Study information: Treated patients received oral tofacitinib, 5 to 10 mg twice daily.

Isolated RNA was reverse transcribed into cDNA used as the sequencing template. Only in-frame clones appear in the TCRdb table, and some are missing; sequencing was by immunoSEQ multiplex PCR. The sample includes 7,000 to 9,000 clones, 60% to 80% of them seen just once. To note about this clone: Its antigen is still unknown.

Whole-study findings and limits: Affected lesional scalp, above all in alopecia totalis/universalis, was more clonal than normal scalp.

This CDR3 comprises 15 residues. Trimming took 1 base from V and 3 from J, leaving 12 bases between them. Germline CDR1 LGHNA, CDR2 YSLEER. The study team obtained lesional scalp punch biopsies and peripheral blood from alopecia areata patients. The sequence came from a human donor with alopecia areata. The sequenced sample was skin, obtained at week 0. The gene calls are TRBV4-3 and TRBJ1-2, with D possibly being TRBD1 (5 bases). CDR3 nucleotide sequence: TGCGCCAGCAGCCAAGGAAGGGGATGGGACTATGGCTACACCTTC. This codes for CASSQGRGWDYGYTF.